The entry below gives a single T cell receptor beta chain sequence along with its context. It lacks a known antigen. No quality values exist for individual bases; no much larger clone is one base distant. The data are from a study of blood T cell repertoires in COVID-19 (TCRdb year 2020). In terms of the full investigation: Samples from collaborators originated in the United States, Italy and Spain and spanned both the acute and convalescent phases of COVID-19. The samples were drawn from the first 160 participants of the ongoing ImmuneRACE study and from under 1,500 subjects provided by 6 global collaborators. The material from the prospective study consisted of cDNA or gDNA derived from T cells, B-cell-depleted T cells, or PBMCs. The repertoires were released in a freely available public database meant as a resource for research on the immune response to SARS-CoV-2. Nearly every sample came with metadata listing a de-identified subject ID, COVID-19 status, age in years and sex. Subjects who had been exposed to COVID-19, were actively infected with it, or had recovered from it provided the deeply sampled blood TCRbeta repertoires that made up the dataset. HLA class I and class II types, where available, came from metadata supplied by the sample provider rather than from assay-based typing.

Findings and caveats that apply to the study as a whole: Clinical and demographic metadata were provided uncurated, with the amount varying by source and participant.

A second Seattle source provided samples from volunteer blood donors who had recovered from COVID-19. The collaborating institutions used their own protocols to collect whole blood in K2EDTA tubes. For TCRbeta analysis, collaborators shipped samples as frozen whole blood, isolated PBMCs, or DNA extracted from either of those sample types. TCRbeta CDR3 regions were amplified from genomic DNA by means of the immunoSEQ Assay, a bias-controlled multiplex PCR. The study's processing was this. The number of nucleated cells in each sample was estimated from the amplification of reference gene primers within the assay. To quantify the absolute abundance of each unique TCRbeta CDR3 rearrangement, sequence reads were collapsed and filtered. For each sample, productive Simpson clonality was calculated as the square root of Simpson's diversity index over productive rearrangements. TCRdb obtained this table from immuneACCESS and retained in-frame rearrangements with V and J assigned. These tables miss some clones; where compared with another copy, unresolved V genes account for less than half of the shortfall, and the remainder is unexplained. The V and J calls and the clone size are those of that table, but D and trimming were determined from the DNA. This sample gives about 200,000 clones in total; roughly 85% of them show up just once. The top ten clonotypes cover roughly 2.3% of the sample.

At the junction V is shortened by 4 bases and J by 4 bases, with 8 bases in between. CDR1 WSHSY and CDR2 SAAADI were looked up in the germline V gene. Inclusive of the bounding cysteine and phenylalanine, the CDR3 is 13 residues long. CDR3 DNA is the only sequence kept; it has 39 bases, read in frame from the first base. The sequence links TRBV10-2 to TRBJ1-3, with the D segment identity uncertain. Sequencing used peripheral blood. This clonotype was sampled from a man aged 25 to 40 who had recovered from COVID-19. The CDR3 protein: CASSGHSGNTIYF. The DNA reads as follows: TGCGCCAGCAGTGGACATTCGGGAAACACCATATATTTT.